These T cell receptor beta chains were read from a single sample in a study of cytotoxic CD8 clonotypes in ibrutinib-treated CLL. Repertoires were generated with immunoSEQ multiplex PCR, while TCRdb's copy carries only in-frame clones and drops some. This table holds about 200,000 clones, 72% found once. The specimen comprised PBMCs, sampled after 24 months of ibrutinib treatment. The receptors come from a human donor with chronic lymphocytic leukemia. CDR3s include the opening cysteine and the closing phenylalanine or tryptophan. The D gene is left open where the match is weak. The size field is filled for only some rows; it gives once, few, many or a size class.

clone_size d_call j_call v_call cdr3_aa cdr3_nt
- TRBD2 TRBJ2-7 TRBV4-2 CASSQVVATSGMEQYF TGTGCCAGCAGCCAAGTTGTCGCGACTAGCGGGATGGAGCAGTACTTC
- - TRBJ1-5 TRBV2 CASSGKQFNPLRQPQHF TGTGCCAGCAGCGGAAAACAGTTTAACCCTCTTCGTCAGCCCCAGCATTTT
- TRBD2 TRBJ2-1 TRBV9 CASSVGWTSGIYNEQFF TGTGCCAGCAGCGTAGGATGGACTAGCGGGATCTACAATGAGCAGTTCTTC
- TRBD2 TRBJ2-7 TRBV5-1 CASSVQTSVYEQYF TGCGCCAGCAGTGTACAGACTAGCGTCTACGAGCAGTACTTC
once TRBD1 TRBJ2-7 TRBV4-1 CASSQSRGSPYEQYF TGCGCCAGCAGCCAATCCAGGGGGTCCCCCTACGAGCAGTACTTC
few - TRBJ2-5 TRBV14 CASSHWDTQYF TGTGCCAGCAGCCATTGGGATACCCAGTACTTC
- - TRBJ2-7 TRBV28 CASSTRGAWGEQYF TGTGCCAGCTCAACCAGGGGGGCCTGGGGAGAGCAGTACTTC
- - TRBJ1-1 TRBV7-9 CASSPKGLGTEAFF TGTGCCAGCAGCCCTAAGGGGCTGGGCACTGAAGCTTTCTTT
- - TRBJ2-1 TRBV4-1 CASSQPIGGRSPPYNEQFF TGCGCCAGCAGCCAACCTATTGGGGGGCGGAGCCCACCCTACAATGAGCAGTTCTTC
- TRBD1 TRBJ1-5 TRBV19 CASSAQGAGNQPQHF TGTGCCAGTAGTGCGCAGGGGGCTGGCAATCAGCCCCAGCATTTT